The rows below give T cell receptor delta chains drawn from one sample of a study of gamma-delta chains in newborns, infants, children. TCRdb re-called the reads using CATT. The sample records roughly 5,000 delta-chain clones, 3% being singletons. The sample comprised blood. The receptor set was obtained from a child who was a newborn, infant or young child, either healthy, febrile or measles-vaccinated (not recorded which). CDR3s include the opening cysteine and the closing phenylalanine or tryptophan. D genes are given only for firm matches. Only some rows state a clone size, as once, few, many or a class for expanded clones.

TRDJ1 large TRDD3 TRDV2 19 TGTGCCTGTGACACCGTAAGTGCTGGGGGATACGAGGACACCGATAAACTCATCTTT CACDTVSAGGYEDTDKLIF
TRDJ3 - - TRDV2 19 TGTGCCTGTGACACCTGGGGACTTAAGGACTCCTGGGACACCCGACAGATGTTTTTC CACDTWGLKDSWDTRQMFF
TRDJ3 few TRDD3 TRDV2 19 TGTGCCTGTGACACCGTCTGGGGGACCGCCTCCTGGGACACCCGACAGATGTTTTTC CACDTVWGTASWDTRQMFF
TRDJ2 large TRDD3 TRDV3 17 TGTGCCAAAAAGGGTACTGGGGGATCCCCTTTGACAGCACAACTCTTCTTT CAKKGTGGSPLTAQLFF
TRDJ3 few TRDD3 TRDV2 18 TGTGCCTGTGGCACCGTTACTGGGGGATACTGGGACACCCGGCAGATGTTTTTC CACGTVTGGYWDTRQMFF
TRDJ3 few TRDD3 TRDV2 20 TGTGCCTGTGACCGACTGGGGGGACTCCTCAGCTCCTGGGACACCCGACAGATGTTTTTC CACDRLGGLLSSWDTRQMFF
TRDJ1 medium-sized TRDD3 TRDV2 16 TGTGCCTGTGACGTACTGGGGGATACGCGCTTCGGTAAACTCATCTTT CACDVLGDTRFGKLIF
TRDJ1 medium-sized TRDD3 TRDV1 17 TGTGCTCTTGGGGAACGGGGGCTGGATACGTACACCGATAAACTCATCTTT CALGERGLDTYTDKLIF
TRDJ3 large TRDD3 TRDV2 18 TGTGCCTGTGACGTACTGGGGGATAGCTCCTGGGACACCCGACAGATGTTTTTC CACDVLGDSSWDTRQMFF
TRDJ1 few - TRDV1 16 TGTGCTCTTGGGGAACTAGACCCCCTGGGCACCGATAAACTCATCTTT CALGELDPLGTDKLIF
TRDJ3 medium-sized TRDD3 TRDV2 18 TGTGCCTGTGACACCGTCGGATACGATTCCTGGGACACCCGACAGATGTTTTTC CACDTVGYDSWDTRQMFF
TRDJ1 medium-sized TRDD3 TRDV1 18 TGTGCTCTTGGGGAATTCGTAACTGGGGGTTCGTACACCGATAAACTCATCTTT CALGEFVTGGSYTDKLIF
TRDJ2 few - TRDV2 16 TGTGCCTGCGACACCGGTGGGGGGCACGCGACAGCACAACTCTTCTTT CACDTGGGHATAQLFF
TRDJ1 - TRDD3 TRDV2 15 TGTGCCTGTGACAGTACTGGGGGGTACACCGATAAACTAATATTT CACDSTGGYTDKLIF
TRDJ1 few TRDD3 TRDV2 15 TGTGCCTGTGGCACCGCTGGGGGATACACCGATAAACTCATCTTT CACGTAGGYTDKLIF
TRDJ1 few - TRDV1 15 TGTGCTCTTGGGAACTACAGCCTCTGGGTTGATAAACTCATCTTT CALGNYSLWVDKLIF
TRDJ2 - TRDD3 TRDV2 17 TGTGCCTGTGGCACCCTGGGGGACCTTCCTTTGACAGCACAACTCTTCTTT CACGTLGDLPLTAQLFF
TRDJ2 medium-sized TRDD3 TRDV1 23 TGTGCTCTTGGGGAAGACCCCCCTAGCCCGAGGGTTTCCTCCGGGATACTGACAGCACAACTCTTCTTT CALGEDPPSPRVSSGILTAQLFF
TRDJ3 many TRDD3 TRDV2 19 TGTGCCTGTGACACATTGGGGGATTTAAGCTCCTGGGACACCCGACAGATGTTTTTC CACDTLGDLSSWDTRQMFF
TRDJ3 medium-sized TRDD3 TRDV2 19 TGTGCCTGTGACTCCCCGTACTGGGGGACGACCTGGGACACCCGACAGATGTTTTTC CACDSPYWGTTWDTRQMFF
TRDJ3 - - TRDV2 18 TGTGCCTGTGACAAGAAACGGGGGAGCCCCTGGGACACCCGACAGACGTTTTTC CACDKKRGSPWDTRQTFF
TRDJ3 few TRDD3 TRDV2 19 TGTGCCTGTGATCGTACTGGGGGATTTCCGACCTGGGACACCCGACAGATGTTTTTC CACDRTGGFPTWDTRQMFF
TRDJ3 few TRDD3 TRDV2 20 TGTGCCTGTGACACCGTTCTGGGGATACGCAGCTCATGGGACACCCGACAGATGTTTTTC CACDTVLGIRSSWDTRQMFF
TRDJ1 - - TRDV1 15 TGTGCTCTTGGGGAACTTGCACTACTCACCGATAAACTCATCTTT CALGELALLTDKLIF
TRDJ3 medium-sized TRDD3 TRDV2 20 TGTGCCTGTGACAGGGCTGGGGGATCGGGGAGCTCCTGGGACACCCGACAGATGTTTTTC CACDRAGGSGSSWDTRQMFF
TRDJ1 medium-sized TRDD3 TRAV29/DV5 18 TGTGCAGCAAGCGCTCTCCTACGAAGGGGATACAGCACCGATAAACTCATCTTT CAASALLRRGYSTDKLIF
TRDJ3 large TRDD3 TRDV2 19 TGTGCCTGTGACATACTGGGGGATACGAGCTCCTGGGACACCCGACAGATGTTTTTC CACDILGDTSSWDTRQMFF
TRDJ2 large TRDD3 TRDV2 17 TGTGCCTGTGACACCCTGGGGGACCCTCCTTTGACAGCACAACTCTTCTTT CACDTLGDPPLTAQLFF
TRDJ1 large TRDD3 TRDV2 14 TGTGCCTGTGACACTGGGGGATACACCGATAAACTCATCTTT CACDTGGYTDKLIF
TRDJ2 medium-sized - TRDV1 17 TGTGCTCTTGGGGAACTAGGGGGACCACCATTTACAGCACAACTCTTCTTT CALGELGGPPFTAQLFF
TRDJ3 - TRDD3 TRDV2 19 TGTGCCTGTGACGAGTACTGGGGAATAACCTCCTGGGACACCCGACAGATGTTTTTC CACDEYWGITSWDTRQMFF
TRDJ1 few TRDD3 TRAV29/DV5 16 TGTGCCGCAAGCGAAAAACTCCTGGGGGATACCGATAAACTCATCTTT CAASEKLLGDTDKLIF
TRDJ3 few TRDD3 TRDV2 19 TGTGCCTGTGACACCCTGGGGGATACCAGCTCCTGGGACACCCGACAGATGTTTTTC CACDTLGDTSSWDTRQMFF